What follows is one T cell receptor beta chain and its context. Its antigen remains unidentified. The data were taken from a study of cytomegalovirus exposure and HLA in healthy donors. Whole-study findings and limits: There were reportedly fewer N-insertions in an Asian-associated ancestry cluster than the roughly 670-donor mean, in a later analysis.

The PCR was carried out with 60 Vbeta primers and 13 Jbeta primers. Measured with immunoSEQ multiplex PCR; TCRdb has only the in-frame clones, and not every one. The sample lists 180,000 or so clones, around 80% seen once, with 1.5% in the top ten. V lost 8 bases to trimming and J lost 7 bases; unmatched junction nucleotides: 10. The CDR3 is 14 amino acids. Germline CDR1 is SGDLS and CDR2 is YYNGEE. The chain links TRBV9 to TRBJ2-1; TRBD2 aligns across 9 bases. Sequenced sample: PBMCs. This TCR was recovered from a man aged 35 to 55 in good health and CMV-seronegative. The CDR3 DNA sequence: TGTGCCAGTCGAGGGGCGGGGGGGCAAAATGAGCAGTTCTTC. Translation: CASRGAGGQNEQFF.